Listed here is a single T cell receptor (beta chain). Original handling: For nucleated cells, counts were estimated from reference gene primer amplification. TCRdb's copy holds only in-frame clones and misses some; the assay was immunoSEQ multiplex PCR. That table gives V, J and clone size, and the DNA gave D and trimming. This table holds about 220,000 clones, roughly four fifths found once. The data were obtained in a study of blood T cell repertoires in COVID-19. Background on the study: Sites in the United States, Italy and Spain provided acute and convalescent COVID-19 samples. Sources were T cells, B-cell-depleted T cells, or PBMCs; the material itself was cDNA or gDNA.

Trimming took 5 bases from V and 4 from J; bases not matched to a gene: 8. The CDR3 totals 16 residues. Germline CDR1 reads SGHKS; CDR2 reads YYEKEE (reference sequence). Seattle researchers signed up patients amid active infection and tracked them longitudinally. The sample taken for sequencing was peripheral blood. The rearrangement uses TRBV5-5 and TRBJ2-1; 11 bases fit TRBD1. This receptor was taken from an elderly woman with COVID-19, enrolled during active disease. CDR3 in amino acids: CASRGPGTGGYNEQFF. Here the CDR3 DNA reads TGTGCCAGCAGAGGGCCCGGGACAGGGGGATACAATGAGCAGTTCTTC. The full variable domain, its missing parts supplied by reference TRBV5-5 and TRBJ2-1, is DAGVTQSPTHLIKTRGQQVTLRCSPISGHKSVSWYQQVLGQGPQFIFQYYEKEERGRGNFPDRFSARQFPNYSSELNVNALLLGDSALYLCASRGPGTGGYNEQFFGPGTRLTVL.